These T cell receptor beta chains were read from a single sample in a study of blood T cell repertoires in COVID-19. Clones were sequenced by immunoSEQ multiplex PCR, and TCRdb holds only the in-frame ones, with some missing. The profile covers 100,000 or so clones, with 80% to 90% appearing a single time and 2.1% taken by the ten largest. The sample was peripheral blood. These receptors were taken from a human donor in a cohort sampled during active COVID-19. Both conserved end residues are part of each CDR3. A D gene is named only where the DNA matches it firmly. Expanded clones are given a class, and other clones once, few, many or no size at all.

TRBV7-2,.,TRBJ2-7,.,CASSPGGAVPYEQYF,TGTGCCAGCAGCCCCGGAGGGGCGGTTCCCTACGAGCAGTACTTC
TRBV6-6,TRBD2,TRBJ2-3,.,CATSGRASTDTQYF,TGTGCCACTAGCGGGAGGGCTAGCACAGATACGCAGTATTTT
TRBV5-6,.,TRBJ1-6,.,CASSLQGTHSPLHF,TGTGCCAGCAGCTTGCAGGGAACACATTCACCCCTCCACTTT
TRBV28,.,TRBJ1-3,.,CASSFLLGNPSGNTIYF,TGTGCCAGCAGTTTCCTGCTCGGGAATCCCTCTGGAAACACCATATATTTT
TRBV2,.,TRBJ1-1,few,CASIYVIGTEAFF,TGTGCCAGCATATATGTGATCGGCACTGAAGCTTTCTTT
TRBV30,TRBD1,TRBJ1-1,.,CAGRGTGRGYTEAFF,TGTGCCGGGAGAGGGACAGGGCGTGGGTACACTGAAGCTTTCTTT
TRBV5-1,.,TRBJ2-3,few,CASSSGLSASTDTQYF,TGCGCCAGCAGCAGCGGACTGTCCGCTAGCACAGATACGCAGTATTTT
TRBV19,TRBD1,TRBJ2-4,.,CASSSVDRGLDIQYF,TGTGCCAGTAGTTCAGTGGACAGGGGCTTGGACATTCAGTACTTC
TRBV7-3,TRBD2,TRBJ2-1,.,CASSLDWVSGTNEQFF,TGTGCCAGCAGCTTAGATTGGGTTAGCGGGACAAATGAGCAGTTCTTC
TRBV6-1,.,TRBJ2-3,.,CASSAHFGTSTDTQYF,TGTGCCAGCAGTGCCCACTTTGGGACTAGCACAGATACGCAGTATTTT
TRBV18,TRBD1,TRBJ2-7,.,CASSPGTGDYEQYF,TGTGCCAGCTCACCCGGGACAGGGGACTACGAGCAGTACTTC
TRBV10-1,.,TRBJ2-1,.,CASSEQGNEQFF,TGCGCCAGCAGTGAGCAGGGCAATGAGCAGTTCTTC
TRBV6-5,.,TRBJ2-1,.,CASRRNRDSYNEQFF,TGTGCCAGCAGGCGTAACAGGGATTCCTACAATGAGCAGTTCTTC
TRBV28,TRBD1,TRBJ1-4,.,CASSPDRGRFEKLFF,TGTGCCAGCAGTCCGGACAGGGGTCGATTTGAAAAACTGTTTTTT
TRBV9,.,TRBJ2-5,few,CASSVEDRGWETQYF,TGTGCCAGCAGCGTAGAAGATCGTGGCTGGGAGACCCAGTACTTC
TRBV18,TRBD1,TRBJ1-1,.,CASSQSTGFGTTEAFF,TGTGCCAGCTCACAGTCGACAGGGTTTGGAACCACTGAAGCTTTCTTT
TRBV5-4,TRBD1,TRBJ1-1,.,CASSSDRGGSGTEAFF,TGTGCCAGCAGCTCCGACAGGGGGGGATCGGGCACTGAAGCTTTCTTT
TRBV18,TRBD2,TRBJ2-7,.,CASSPQGLGPSGGEQYF,TGTGCCAGCTCACCACAAGGACTGGGACCCTCGGGGGGCGAGCAGTACTTC